One and the same sample provided the 21 T cell receptor beta chains below, sequenced in a study of blood T cell repertoires in COVID-19 (dated by TCRdb to 2020 to 2021). The library relied on the immunoSEQ multiplex PCR assay. The source is immuneACCESS, and TCRdb retained only in-frame sequences with V and J called. Part of the clones is not carried over; for the studies checked, unresolved V genes explain less than half of this, and the remainder is unexplained. The sample includes 320,000 or so clones, with around 90% observed a single time. 5% to 6% of the sample is held by the ten biggest clonotypes. The sequenced sample was PBMCs or T cells enriched from blood (not recorded which). All receptors derive from a man aged 30 to 39 who had recovered from COVID-19.

The chain employs TRBV11-2 and TRBJ2-1, with 7 bases aligning to TRBD1. The CDR3 has 15 amino acids. Germline assignment: CDR1 SGHAT and CDR2 FQNNGV. Losses at the gene ends were 5 bases for V and 3 bases for J; bases not matched to a gene: 7. CDR3 in DNA: TGTGCCAGCAGCCCAGGGGGTCTAATCTACAATGAGCAGTTCTTC. Its protein is CASSPGGLIYNEQFF.

The chain recombines TRBV29-1 with TRBJ2-3, with D uncertain. Deletions cut 7 bases from V and 3 bases from J, with 11 bases between. The CDR3 spans 12 residues. CDR1 SQVTM and CDR2 ANQGSEA come from the germline V gene. CDR3 in DNA: TGCAGCGCCTTGCAAGCAACAGATACGCAGTATTTT. This gives the protein CSALQATDTQYF.

The chain joins TRBV15 to TRBJ2-7, with 9 bases identical to TRBD1. The CDR3 consists of 16 residues. Germline V lookup: CDR1 LNHNV, CDR2 YYDKDF (reference sequence). The junction had 11 bases not matched to a gene; V was cut back by 2 bases and J by 6 bases. Written as DNA, the CDR3 is TGTGCCACCAGCAGAACCCCGGGACAGGGACTTTTCGAGCAGTACTTC. It encodes CATSRTPGQGLFEQYF.

CDR3 sequence: CASSEQFSYEQYF. DNA for the CDR3: TGTGCCAGCAGTGAACAGTTCTCCTACGAGCAGTACTTC. The V and J genes are TRBV6-1 and TRBJ2-7; D is unclear. V was shortened by 2 bases and J by 0 bases, with 5 bases between the two germline ends. Germline V lookup: CDR1 MNHNS, CDR2 SASEGT. The CDR3 sequence is 13 residues long.

The chain carries TRBV10-3 and TRBJ2-7; 8 bases map to TRBD1. The V gene end was trimmed by 3 bases and the J gene end by 4 bases; junction bases not matched to a gene: 5. This CDR3 comprises 14 residues. Germline CDR1 and CDR2: ENHRY and SYGVKD. CDR3 in DNA: TGTGCCATCAGTGACCAGGGGGCCGATTACGAGCAGTACTTC. It codes for CAISDQGADYEQYF.

The V call is TRBV3-1 (or the pseudogene TRBV3-2), the J call TRBJ2-5, with a weak D call TRBD2 (6 bases). Germline V gene data show CDR1 as LGHDT and CDR2 as YNNKEL (reference sequence). V lost 1 base and J lost 2, with 23 bases in between. The CDR3 runs to 19 residues. Written as DNA, the CDR3 is TGTGCCAGCAGCCAAGGGAGAGTTCATTCCAGCGGGCCTCAAGAGACCCAGTACTTC. This sequence encodes CASSQGRVHSSGPQETQYF.

The rearrangement uses TRBV29-1 and TRBJ1-3, with D unclear. From germline, CDR1 is SQVTM and CDR2 ANQGSEA. The length of the CDR3 is 13 residues. V was pared by 4 bases and J by 8 bases, with 15 bases between. The CDR3, as DNA: TGCAGCGTTGCGGGGAGGGCGGCGGACACCATATATTTT. It specifies CSVAGRAADTIYF. The full variable domain, its missing parts supplied by reference TRBV29-1 and TRBJ1-3, is SAVISQKPSRDICQRGTSLTIQCQVDSQVTMMFWYRQQPGQSLTLIATANQGSEATYESGFVIDKFPISRPNLTFSTLTVSNMSPEDSSIYLCSVAGRAADTIYFGEGSWLTVV.

The genes are TRBV11-2 and TRBJ2-1, with D perhaps matching TRBD2 (7 bases). Trimming took off 2 bases at V and 5 bases at J, with 16 bases between the two ends. Germline V gene data show CDR1 as SGHAT and CDR2 as FQNNGV. The CDR3 length is 16 residues. This CDR3 is CASSLWRGGANNEQFF. Here the CDR3 DNA reads TGTGCCAGCAGCTTATGGCGCGGGGGCGCGAACAATGAGCAGTTCTTC.

The J gene is TRBJ1-2, the V gene TRBV29-1; 9 positions match TRBD1. The ends lost 8 bases at V and 8 bases at J; junction bases unmatched: 12. This CDR3 is built from 13 residues. In germline, CDR1 is SQVTM, CDR2 ANQGSEA. CDR3 sequence reads: CSTGQGMSMGYTF. Here the CDR3 DNA reads TGCAGCACCGGACAGGGGATGTCAATGGGCTACACCTTC.

V and J are TRBV18 and TRBJ2-1; tentative D call: TRBD1 (5 bases). The CDR3 extends over 14 amino acids. Germline V gene sequence: CDR1 KGHSH, CDR2 LQKENI. V lost 2 bases to trimming and J lost 8 bases, with 13 bases between them. The CDR3 DNA sequence: TGTGCCAGCTCACCAGGTAGTGGGGCCTATGAGCAGTTCTTC. Amino acids: CASSPGSGAYEQFF.

This clone was found once. J is TRBJ2-7 and V is TRBV6-1, with TRBD1 matching 8 bases. Germline assignment: CDR1 MNHNS and CDR2 SASEGT. The CDR3 covers 16 residues. J gave up 4 bases and V 3 bases, and 11 bases lay outside the gene matches. This chain's CDR3 is CASSEFWAGGEYEQYF. The DNA of the CDR3 is TGTGCCAGCAGTGAGTTTTGGGCAGGGGGCGAATACGAGCAGTACTTC.

The chain uses TRBV6-5 and TRBJ2-2; TRBD2 is a possible D gene (6 bases). Germline V gene data show CDR1 as MNHEY and CDR2 as SVGAGI. The V and J ends lost 2 bases and 7 bases respectively, with 8 bases between them. The CDR3 has 13 amino acids. CDR3 protein: CASSYAGSGELFF. Written as DNA, the CDR3 is TGTGCCAGCAGTTACGCCGGGAGCGGGGAGCTGTTTTTT.

This sequence joins TRBV5-3 and TRBJ1-6; D uncertain. TRBV5-3 is labeled an ORF, and its function is uncertain. The CDR3 loop spans 17 amino acids. The V end was cut by 1 base, the J end by 9 bases, with 20 bases between. CDR3 sequence (DNA): TGTGCCAGAAGCTTGCCCATGACTTCACCATCGCGTTCACCCCTCCACTTT. Translating gives CARSLPMTSPSRSPLHF.

Concerning this clone itself: The same CDR3 can be traced to other DNA sequences in this sample. The chain links TRBV7-8 to TRBJ2-7, with unresolved D. This CDR3 spans 14 amino acids. Deletions cut 6 bases from V and 0 bases from J, with 12 bases between. Germline V gene sequence: CDR1 SGHVS, CDR2 FQNEAQ. This CDR3 is CASRSPRSSYEQYF. The CDR3 DNA is TGTGCCAGCAGGTCCCCTAGGAGCTCCTACGAGCAGTACTTC.

The chain joins TRBV6-5 to TRBJ2-7; the match to TRBD2 covers 13 bases. This CDR3 is built from 15 residues. The J segment lost 7 bases and the V segment lost 2 bases, leaving 5 bases of the junction unmatched. Germline loops: CDR1 MNHEY, CDR2 SVGAGI. DNA for the CDR3: TGTGCCAGCAGTTACGGACTAGCGGGGGTGAGGGAGCAGTACTTC. Its protein is CASSYGLAGVREQYF.

The V gene is TRBV9, the J gene TRBJ1-6; TRBD1 is a possible D gene (5 bases). V was clipped by 0 bases and J by 8 bases, with 12 bases between them. Germline loops: CDR1 SGDLS, CDR2 YYNGEE. The CDR3 has 15 amino acids. This CDR3 is CASSVDGGGHSPLHF. The CDR3 DNA is TGTGCCAGCAGCGTAGACGGGGGGGGTCATTCACCCCTCCACTTT.

The chain couples TRBV3-1 (or the pseudogene TRBV3-2) to TRBJ1-6; the match to TRBD1 covers 8 bases. The CDR3 runs to 19 residues. The germline CDR1 and CDR2 sequences are LGHDT and YNNKEL (reference sequence). The V segment lost 1 base and the J segment 8 bases; nucleotides outside the gene matches: 16. In nucleotides, the CDR3 is TGTGCCAGCAGCCAAGTAGTGAGCAGGGACAGGACCGAATATTCACCCCTCCACTTT. Amino acid sequence: CASSQVVSRDRTEYSPLHF.

The gene calls are TRBV20-1 and TRBJ2-1; D possibly corresponds to TRBD1 (5 bases). CDR1 and CDR2 from the germline V gene are DFQATT and SNEGSKA (reference sequence). The CDR3 is 13 residues long. V gave up 3 bases and J gave up 9 bases, with 15 bases separating them. The CDR3 coding sequence is TGCAGTGCTAGTCGAGCAGGGTGGCCTGAGCAGTTCTTC. Its translation is CSASRAGWPEQFF.

V usage is TRBV4-1 and J usage is TRBJ2-1; D not certain. V lost 6 bases to trimming and J lost 3 bases, with 3 bases between them. This CDR3 spans 11 amino acids. Germline CDR1 MGHRA, CDR2 YSYEKL. CDR3 sequence reads: CASSHYNEQFF. The DNA for the CDR3 is TGCGCCAGCAGTCACTACAATGAGCAGTTCTTC.

CDR3: CASSLKRGDTDTQYF. CDR3 coding DNA: TGTGCCAGCAGCTTGAAACGGGGGGACACAGATACGCAGTATTTT. The genes are TRBV5-4 and TRBJ2-3; TRBD2 matches 7 bases. The germline V gene has CDR1 SGHNT and CDR2 YYREEE (reference sequence). Unmatched junction bases numbered 4, after V lost 1 base and J lost 2 bases. The CDR3 consists of 15 residues.

On this clone: The same CDR3 can be traced to other DNA sequences in this sample. This chain connects TRBV30 to TRBJ1-2; possible D gene TRBD1, 5 bases. The CDR3 length is 13 residues. Germline-derived CDR1 and CDR2 are GTSNPN and SVGIG (reference sequence). Trimming took off 2 bases at V and 1 base at J, with 8 bases between the two ends. DNA of the CDR3: TGTGCCTGGAGTCACGACAGTAACTATGGCTACACCTTC. It specifies CAWSHDSNYGYTF.